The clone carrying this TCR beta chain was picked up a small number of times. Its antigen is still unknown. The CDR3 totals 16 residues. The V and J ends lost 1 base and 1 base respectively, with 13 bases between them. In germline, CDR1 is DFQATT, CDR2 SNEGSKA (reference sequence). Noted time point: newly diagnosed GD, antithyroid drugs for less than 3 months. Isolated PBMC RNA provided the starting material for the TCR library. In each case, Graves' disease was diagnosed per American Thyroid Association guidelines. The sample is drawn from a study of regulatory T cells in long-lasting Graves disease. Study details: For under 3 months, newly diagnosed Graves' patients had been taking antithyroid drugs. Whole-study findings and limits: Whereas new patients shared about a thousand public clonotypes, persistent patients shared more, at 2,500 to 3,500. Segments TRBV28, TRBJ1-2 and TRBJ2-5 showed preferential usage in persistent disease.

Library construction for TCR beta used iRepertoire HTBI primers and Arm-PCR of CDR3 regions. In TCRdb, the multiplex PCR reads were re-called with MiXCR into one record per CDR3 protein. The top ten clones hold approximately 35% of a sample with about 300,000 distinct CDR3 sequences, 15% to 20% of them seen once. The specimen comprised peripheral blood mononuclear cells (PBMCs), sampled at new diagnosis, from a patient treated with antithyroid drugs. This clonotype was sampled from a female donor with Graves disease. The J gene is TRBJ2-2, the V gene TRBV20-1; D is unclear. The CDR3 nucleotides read TGCAGTGCTAGAGTAGCAGGACGGTTGAACACCGGGGAGCTGTTTTTT. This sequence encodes CSARVAGRLNTGELFF.